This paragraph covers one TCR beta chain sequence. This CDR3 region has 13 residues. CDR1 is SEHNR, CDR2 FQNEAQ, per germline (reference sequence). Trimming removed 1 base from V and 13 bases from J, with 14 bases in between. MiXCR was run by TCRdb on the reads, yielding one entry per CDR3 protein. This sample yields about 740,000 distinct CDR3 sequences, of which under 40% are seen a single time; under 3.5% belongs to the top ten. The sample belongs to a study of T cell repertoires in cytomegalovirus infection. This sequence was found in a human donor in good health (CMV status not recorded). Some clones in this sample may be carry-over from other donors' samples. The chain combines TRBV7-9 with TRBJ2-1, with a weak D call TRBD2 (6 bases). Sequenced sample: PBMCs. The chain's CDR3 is CASSLEFPGEQFF. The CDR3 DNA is TGTGCCAGCAGCTTAGAGTTTCCGGGAGAACAGTTCTTC.